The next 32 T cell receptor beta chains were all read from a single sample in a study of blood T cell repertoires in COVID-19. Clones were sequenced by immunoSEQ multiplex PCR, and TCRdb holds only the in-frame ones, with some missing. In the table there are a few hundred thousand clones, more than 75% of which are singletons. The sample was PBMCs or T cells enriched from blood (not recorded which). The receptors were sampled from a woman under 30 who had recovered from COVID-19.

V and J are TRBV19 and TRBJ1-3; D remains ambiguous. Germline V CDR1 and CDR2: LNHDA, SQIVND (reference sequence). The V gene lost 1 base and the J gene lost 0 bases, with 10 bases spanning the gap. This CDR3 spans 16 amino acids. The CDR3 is CASSIVAAISGNTIYF. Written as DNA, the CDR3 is TGTGCCAGTAGTATAGTCGCAGCGATCTCTGGAAACACCATATATTTT.

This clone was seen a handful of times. CDR3 residues: CASSVAFTTKETQYF. CDR3 DNA: TGTGCCAGCAGCGTAGCTTTCACAACTAAAGAGACCCAGTACTTC. The chain links TRBV9 to TRBJ2-5; D is uncertain. The CDR3 has 15 residues. V lost 0 bases, J lost 3 bases, and 12 bases lay in between. Per germline, CDR1 SGDLS and CDR2 YYNGEE. Based on the CDR3 plus reference TRBV9 and TRBJ2-5, the full variable domain is DSGVTQTPKHLITATGQRVTLRCSPRSGDLSVYWYQQSLDQGLQFLIQYYNGEERAKGNILERFSAQQFPDLHSELNLSSLELGDSALYFCASSVAFTTKETQYFGPGTRLLVL.

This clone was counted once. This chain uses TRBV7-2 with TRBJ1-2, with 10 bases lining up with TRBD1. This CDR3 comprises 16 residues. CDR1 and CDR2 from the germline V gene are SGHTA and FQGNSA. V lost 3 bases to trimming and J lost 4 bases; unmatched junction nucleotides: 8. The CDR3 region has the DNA TGTGCCAGCAGCTTCGGAGGGGGACAGGGGATCTATGGCTACACCTTC. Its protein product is CASSFGGGQGIYGYTF.

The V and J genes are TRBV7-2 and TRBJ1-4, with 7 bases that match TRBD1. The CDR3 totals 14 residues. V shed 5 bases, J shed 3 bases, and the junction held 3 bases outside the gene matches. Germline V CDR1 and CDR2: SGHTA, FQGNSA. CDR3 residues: CASSGGQSNEKLFF. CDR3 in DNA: TGTGCCAGCAGCGGGGGACAGTCTAATGAAAAACTGTTTTTT.

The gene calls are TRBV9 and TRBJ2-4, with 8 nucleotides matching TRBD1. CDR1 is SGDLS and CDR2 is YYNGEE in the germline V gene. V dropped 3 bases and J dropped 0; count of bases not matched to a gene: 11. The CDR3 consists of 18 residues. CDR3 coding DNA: TGTGCCAGCAGCGGAGGGACAGGCAGGGCCCTAGCCAAAAACATTCAGTACTTC. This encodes CASSGGTGRALAKNIQYF. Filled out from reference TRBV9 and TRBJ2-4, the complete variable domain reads DSGVTQTPKHLITATGQRVTLRCSPRSGDLSVYWYQQSLDQGLQFLIQYYNGEERAKGNILERFSAQQFPDLHSELNLSSLELGDSALYFCASSGGTGRALAKNIQYFGAGTRLSVL.

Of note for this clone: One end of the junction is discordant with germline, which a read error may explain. CDR3 amino acids: CASSLGSSAGGLPF. CDR3 coding DNA: TGTGCCAGCAGCTTGGGTTCTTCGGCGGGAGGGCTCCCTTTT. The chain recombines TRBV5-8 with TRBJ2-3; 9 bases fit TRBD2. The CDR3 runs to 14 residues. Germline CDR1 and CDR2: SGHTS and YDEGEE.

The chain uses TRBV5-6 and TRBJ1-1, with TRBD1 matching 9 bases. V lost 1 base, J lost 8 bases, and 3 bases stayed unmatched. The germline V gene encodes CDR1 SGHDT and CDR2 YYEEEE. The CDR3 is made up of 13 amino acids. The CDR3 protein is CASSLTGGPEAFF. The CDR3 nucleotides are TGTGCCAGCAGCTTGACAGGGGGCCCCGAAGCTTTCTTT.

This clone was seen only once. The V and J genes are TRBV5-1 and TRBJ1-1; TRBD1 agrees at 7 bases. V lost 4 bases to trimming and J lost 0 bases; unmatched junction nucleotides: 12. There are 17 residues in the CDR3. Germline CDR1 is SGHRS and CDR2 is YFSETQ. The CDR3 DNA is TGCGCCAGCAGCGGCAGGGGCTTGAGGGGGCTGAACACTGAAGCTTTCTTT. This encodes CASSGRGLRGLNTEAFF.

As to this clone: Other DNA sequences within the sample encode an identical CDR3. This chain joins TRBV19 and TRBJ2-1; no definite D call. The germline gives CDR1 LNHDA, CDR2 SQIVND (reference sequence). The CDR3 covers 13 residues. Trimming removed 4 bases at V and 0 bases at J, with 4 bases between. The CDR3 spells CASSTSSYNEQFF. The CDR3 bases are TGTGCCAGTAGTACGAGCTCCTACAATGAGCAGTTCTTC.

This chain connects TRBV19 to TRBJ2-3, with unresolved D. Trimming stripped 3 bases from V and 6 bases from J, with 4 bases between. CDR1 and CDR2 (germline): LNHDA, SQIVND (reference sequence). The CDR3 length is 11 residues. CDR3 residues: CASSIEDTQYF. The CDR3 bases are TGTGCCAGTAGTATCGAGGATACGCAGTATTTT.

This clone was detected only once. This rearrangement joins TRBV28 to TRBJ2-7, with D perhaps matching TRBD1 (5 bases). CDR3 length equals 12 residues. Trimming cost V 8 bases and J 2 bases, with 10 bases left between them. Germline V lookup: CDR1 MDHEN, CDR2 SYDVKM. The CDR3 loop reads CASGRTPYEQYF. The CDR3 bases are TGTGCCAGCGGAAGGACACCCTACGAGCAGTACTTC. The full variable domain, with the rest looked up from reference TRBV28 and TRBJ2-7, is DVKVTQSSRYLVKRTGEKVFLECVQDMDHENMFWYRQDPGLGLRLIYFSYDVKMKEKGDIPEGYSVSREKKERFSLILESASTNQTSMYLCASGRTPYEQYFGPGTRLTVT.

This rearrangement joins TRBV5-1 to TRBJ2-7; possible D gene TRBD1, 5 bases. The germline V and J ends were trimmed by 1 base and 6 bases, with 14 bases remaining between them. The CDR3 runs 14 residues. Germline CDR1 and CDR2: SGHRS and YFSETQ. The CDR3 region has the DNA TGCGCCAGCAGCTTGTCCCAGGGAAGAGGCGAGCAGTACTTC. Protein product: CASSLSQGRGEQYF.

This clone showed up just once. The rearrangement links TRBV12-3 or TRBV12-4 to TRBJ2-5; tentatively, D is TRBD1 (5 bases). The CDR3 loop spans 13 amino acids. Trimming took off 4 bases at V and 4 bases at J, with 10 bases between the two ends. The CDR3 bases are TGTGCCAGCAGTTCCAGGACATCAGAGACCCAGTACTTC. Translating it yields CASSSRTSETQYF.

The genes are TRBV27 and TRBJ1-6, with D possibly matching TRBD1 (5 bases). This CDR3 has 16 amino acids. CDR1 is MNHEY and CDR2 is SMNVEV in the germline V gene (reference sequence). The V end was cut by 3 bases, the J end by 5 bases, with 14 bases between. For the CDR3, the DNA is TGTGCCAGCAGTTTGTGGGGCCCTCGCAATAATTCACCCCTCCACTTT. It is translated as CASSLWGPRNNSPLHF.

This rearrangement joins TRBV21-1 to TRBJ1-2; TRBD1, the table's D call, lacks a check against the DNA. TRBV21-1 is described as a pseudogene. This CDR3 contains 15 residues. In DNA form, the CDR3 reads TGTGCCAGCAGCAAAGTGAGGACAGGATTAATGGGCTACACCTTC. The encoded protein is CASSKVRTGLMGYTF.

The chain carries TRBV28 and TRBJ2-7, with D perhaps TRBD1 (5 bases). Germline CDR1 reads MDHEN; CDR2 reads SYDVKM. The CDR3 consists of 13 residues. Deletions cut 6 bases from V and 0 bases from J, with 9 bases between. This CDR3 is CASSQGYSYEQYF. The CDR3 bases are TGTGCCAGCAGCCAGGGATACTCCTACGAGCAGTACTTC.

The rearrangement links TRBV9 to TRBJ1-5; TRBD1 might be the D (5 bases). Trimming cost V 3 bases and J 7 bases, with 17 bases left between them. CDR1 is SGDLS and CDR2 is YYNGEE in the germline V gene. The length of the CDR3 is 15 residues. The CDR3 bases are TGTGCCAGCAGCGCCACCCTCCAGGGCGGACAGCCCCAGCATTTT. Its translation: CASSATLQGGQPQHF.

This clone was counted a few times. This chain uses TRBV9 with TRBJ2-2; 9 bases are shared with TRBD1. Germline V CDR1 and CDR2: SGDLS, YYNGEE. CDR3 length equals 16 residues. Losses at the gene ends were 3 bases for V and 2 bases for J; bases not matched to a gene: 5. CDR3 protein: CASSASDRGNTGELFF. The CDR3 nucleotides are TGTGCCAGCAGCGCTTCGGACAGGGGTAACACCGGGGAGCTGTTTTTT.

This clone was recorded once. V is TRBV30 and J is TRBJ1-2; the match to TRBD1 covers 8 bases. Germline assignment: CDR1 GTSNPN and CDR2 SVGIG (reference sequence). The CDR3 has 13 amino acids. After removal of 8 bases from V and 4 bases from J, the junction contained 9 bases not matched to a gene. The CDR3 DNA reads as TGTGCCAAAGCACAGGGGGATCGCTATGGCTACACCTTC. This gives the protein CAKAQGDRYGYTF.

The CDR3 loop reads CASRSGGAGETQYF. The CDR3 coding sequence is TGTGCCAGCAGGAGCGGGGGGGCCGGGGAGACCCAGTACTTC. This chain connects TRBV6-5 to TRBJ2-5; 10 nucleotides line up with TRBD2. This CDR3 region has 14 residues. The J segment lost 5 bases and the V segment lost 6 bases, leaving 6 bases of the junction unmatched. The germline CDR1 and CDR2 sequences are MNHEY and SVGAGI.

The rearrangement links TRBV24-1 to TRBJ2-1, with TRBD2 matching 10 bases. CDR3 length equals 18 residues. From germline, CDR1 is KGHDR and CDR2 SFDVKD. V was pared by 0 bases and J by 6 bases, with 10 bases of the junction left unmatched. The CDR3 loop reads CATSDLSGASGSGNEQFF. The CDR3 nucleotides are TGTGCCACCAGTGATTTGAGTGGGGCTAGCGGGAGTGGCAATGAGCAGTTCTTC.

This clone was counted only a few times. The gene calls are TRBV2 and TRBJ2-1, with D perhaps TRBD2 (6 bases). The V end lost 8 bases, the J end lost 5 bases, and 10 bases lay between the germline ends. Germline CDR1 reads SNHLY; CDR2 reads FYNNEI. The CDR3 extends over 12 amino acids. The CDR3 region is CASCGDDNEQFF. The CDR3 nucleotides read TGTGCCAGCTGCGGGGATGACAATGAGCAGTTCTTC. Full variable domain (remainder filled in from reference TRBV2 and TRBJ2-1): EPEVTQTPSHQVTQMGQEVILRCVPISNHLYFYWYRQILGQKVEFLVSFYNNEISEKSEIFDDQFSVERPDGSNFTLKIRSTKLEDSAMYFCASCGDDNEQFFGPGTRLTVL.

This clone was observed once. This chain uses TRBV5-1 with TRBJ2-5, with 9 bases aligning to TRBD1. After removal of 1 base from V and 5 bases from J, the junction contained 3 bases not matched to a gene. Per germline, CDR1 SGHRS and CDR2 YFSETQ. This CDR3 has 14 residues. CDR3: CASSLSGQGETQYF. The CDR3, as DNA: TGCGCCAGCAGCTTGTCGGGACAGGGTGAGACCCAGTACTTC.

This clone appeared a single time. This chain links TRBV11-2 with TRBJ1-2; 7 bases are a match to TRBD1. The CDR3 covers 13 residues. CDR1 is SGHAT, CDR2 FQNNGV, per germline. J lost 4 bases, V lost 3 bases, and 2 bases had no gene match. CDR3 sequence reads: CASSFTGAYGYTF. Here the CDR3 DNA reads TGTGCCAGCAGCTTTACAGGGGCCTATGGCTACACCTTC.

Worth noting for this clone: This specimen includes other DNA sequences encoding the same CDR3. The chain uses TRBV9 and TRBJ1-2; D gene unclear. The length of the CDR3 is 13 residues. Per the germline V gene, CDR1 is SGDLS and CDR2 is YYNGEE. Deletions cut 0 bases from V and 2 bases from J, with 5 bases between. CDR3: CASSVGQNYGYTF. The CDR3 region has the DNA TGTGCCAGCAGCGTAGGTCAGAACTATGGCTACACCTTC. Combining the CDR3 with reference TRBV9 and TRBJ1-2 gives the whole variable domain DSGVTQTPKHLITATGQRVTLRCSPRSGDLSVYWYQQSLDQGLQFLIQYYNGEERAKGNILERFSAQQFPDLHSELNLSSLELGDSALYFCASSVGQNYGYTFGSGTRLTVV.

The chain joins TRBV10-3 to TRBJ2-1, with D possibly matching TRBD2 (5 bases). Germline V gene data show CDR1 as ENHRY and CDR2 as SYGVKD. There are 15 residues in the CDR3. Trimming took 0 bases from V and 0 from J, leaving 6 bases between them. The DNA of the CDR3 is TGTGCCATCAGTGAGTCTGACTACTCCTACAATGAGCAGTTCTTC. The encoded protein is CAISESDYSYNEQFF.

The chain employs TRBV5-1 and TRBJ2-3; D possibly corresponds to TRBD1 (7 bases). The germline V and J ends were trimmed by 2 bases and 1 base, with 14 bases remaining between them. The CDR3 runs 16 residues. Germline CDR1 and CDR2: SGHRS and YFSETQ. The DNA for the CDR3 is TGCGCCAGCAGCTTAAGGCAGGGGGGAGGCACAGATACGCAGTATTTT. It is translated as CASSLRQGGGTDTQYF.

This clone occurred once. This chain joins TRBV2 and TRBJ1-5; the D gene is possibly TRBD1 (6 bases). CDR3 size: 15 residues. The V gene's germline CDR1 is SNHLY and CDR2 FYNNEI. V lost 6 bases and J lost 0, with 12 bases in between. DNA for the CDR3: TGTGCCAGCAGGACTCGGACAGATAGCAATCAGCCCCAGCATTTT. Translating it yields CASRTRTDSNQPQHF.

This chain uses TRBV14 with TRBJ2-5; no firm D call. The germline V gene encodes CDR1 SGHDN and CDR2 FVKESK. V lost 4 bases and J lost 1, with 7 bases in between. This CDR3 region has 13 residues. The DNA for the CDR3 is TGTGCCAGCAGCCCCTACTTCCAAGAGACCCAGTACTTC. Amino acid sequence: CASSPYFQETQYF.

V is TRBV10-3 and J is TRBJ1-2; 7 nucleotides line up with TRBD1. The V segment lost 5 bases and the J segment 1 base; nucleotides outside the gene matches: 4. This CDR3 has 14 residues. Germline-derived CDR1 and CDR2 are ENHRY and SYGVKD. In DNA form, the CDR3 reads TGTGCCATCAGTCTACAGGGGAGTAACTATGGCTACACCTTC. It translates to CAISLQGSNYGYTF.

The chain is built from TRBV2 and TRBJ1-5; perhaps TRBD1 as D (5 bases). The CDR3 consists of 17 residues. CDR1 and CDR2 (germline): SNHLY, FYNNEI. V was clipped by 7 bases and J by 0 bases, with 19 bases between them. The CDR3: CASKYPPRRGSNQPQHF. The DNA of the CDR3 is TGTGCCAGCAAGTATCCCCCCCGGAGGGGTAGCAATCAGCCCCAGCATTTT.

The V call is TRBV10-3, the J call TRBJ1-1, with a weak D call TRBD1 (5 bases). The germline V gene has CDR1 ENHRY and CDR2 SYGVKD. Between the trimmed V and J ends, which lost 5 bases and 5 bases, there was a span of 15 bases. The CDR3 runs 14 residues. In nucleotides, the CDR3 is TGTGCCATCAGTAGGGGCCCCGTGGGGACTGAAGCTTTCTTT. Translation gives CAISRGPVGTEAFF.